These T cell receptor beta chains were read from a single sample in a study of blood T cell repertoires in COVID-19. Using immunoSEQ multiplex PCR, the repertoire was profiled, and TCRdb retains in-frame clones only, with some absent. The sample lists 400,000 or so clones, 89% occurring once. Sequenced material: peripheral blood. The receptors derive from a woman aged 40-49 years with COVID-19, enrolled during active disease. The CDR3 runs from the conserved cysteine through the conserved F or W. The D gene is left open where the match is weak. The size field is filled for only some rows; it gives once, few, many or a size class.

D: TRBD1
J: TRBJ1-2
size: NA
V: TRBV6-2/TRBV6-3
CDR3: CASSYDGTGGGYTF
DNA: TGTGCCAGCAGTTACGACGGGACAGGGGGTGGCTACACCTTC

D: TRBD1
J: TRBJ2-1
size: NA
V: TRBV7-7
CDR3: CASSLGQGYNEQFF
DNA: TGTGCTAGCAGCTTAGGACAGGGTTACAATGAGCAGTTCTTC

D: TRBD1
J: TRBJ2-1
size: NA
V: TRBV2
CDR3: CASRQGAIEQFF
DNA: TGTGCCAGCCGCCAGGGGGCAATTGAGCAGTTCTTC

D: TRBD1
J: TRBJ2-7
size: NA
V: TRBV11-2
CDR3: CASSKGGGAAYEQYF
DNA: TGTGCCAGCAGCAAAGGGGGCGGAGCGGCCTACGAGCAGTACTTC

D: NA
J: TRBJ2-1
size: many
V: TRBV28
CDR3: CASSLWGRGRSSYNEQFF
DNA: TGTGCCAGCAGTTTATGGGGGAGGGGGAGGAGCTCCTACAATGAGCAGTTCTTC

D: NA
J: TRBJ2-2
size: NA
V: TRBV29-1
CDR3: CSAGRQGNTGELFF
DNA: TGCAGCGCCGGGAGACAGGGGAACACCGGGGAGCTGTTTTTT

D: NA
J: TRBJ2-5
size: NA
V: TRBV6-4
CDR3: CASTRETQYF
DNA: TGTGCCAGCACCCGGGAGACCCAGTACTTC

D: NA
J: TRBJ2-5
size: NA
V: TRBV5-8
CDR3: CASSPDTKETQYF
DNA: TGTGCCAGCAGCCCGGACACTAAAGAGACCCAGTACTTC

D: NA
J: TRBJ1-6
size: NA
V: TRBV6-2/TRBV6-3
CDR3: CASSLPYRDYNSPLHF
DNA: TGTGCCAGCAGTTTACCCTACAGGGATTATAATTCACCCCTCCACTTT

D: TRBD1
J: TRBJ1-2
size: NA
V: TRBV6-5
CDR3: CASSYGDSRYTF
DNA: TGTGCCAGCAGTTACGGGGACAGCCGCTACACCTTC

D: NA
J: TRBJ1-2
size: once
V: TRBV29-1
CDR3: CSVRENGYTF
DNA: TGCAGCGTCCGGGAGAATGGCTACACCTTC

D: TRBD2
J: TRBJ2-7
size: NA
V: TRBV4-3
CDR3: CASSQGTSGRLMGEQYF
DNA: TGCGCCAGCAGCCAGGGGACTAGCGGGAGATTGATGGGTGAGCAGTACTTC

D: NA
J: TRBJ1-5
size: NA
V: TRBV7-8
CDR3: CASSLDLAGQPQHF
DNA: TGTGCCAGCAGCTTGGATCTGGCAGGCCAGCCCCAGCATTTT

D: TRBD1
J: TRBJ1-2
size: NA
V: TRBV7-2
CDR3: CASSLKGQARGYTF
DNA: TGTGCCAGCAGCTTAAAGGGACAGGCTCGGGGCTACACCTTC

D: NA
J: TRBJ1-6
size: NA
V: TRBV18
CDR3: CASSPTGQSNSPLHF
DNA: TGTGCCAGCTCACCCACCGGACAGTCGAATTCACCCCTCCACTTT

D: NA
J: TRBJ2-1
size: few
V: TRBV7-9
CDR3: CASRWGTNEQFF
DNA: TGTGCCAGCAGATGGGGGACTAATGAGCAGTTCTTC

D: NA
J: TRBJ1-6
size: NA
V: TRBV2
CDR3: CASSEEPGDTNSPLHF
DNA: TGTGCCAGCAGTGAAGAGCCAGGGGATACTAATTCACCCCTCCACTTT

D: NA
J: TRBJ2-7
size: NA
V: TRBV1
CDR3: CTSRRVKGESYEQYF
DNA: TGCACCAGCAGGAGGGTTAAGGGGGAATCCTACGAGCAGTACTTC

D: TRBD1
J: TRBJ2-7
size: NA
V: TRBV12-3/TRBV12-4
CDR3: CASSRQGAYEQYF
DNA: TGTGCCAGCAGTCGACAGGGGGCCTACGAGCAGTACTTC

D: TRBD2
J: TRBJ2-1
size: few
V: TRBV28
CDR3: CASSLYAGGYNEQFF
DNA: TGTGCCAGCAGTTTATATGCGGGGGGGTACAATGAGCAGTTCTTC

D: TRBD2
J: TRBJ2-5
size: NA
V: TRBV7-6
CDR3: CASSLARGTSGTRLGETQYF
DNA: TGTGCCAGCAGCTTAGCTCGTGGGACTAGCGGGACTAGATTGGGAGAGACCCAGTACTTC

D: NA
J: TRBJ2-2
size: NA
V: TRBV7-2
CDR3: CASSFVFTGELFF
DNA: TGTGCCAGCAGCTTCGTTTTCACCGGGGAGCTGTTTTTT

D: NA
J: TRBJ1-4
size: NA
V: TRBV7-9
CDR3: CASTRGANEKLFF
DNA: TGTGCCAGCACCCGGGGGGCTAATGAAAAACTGTTTTTT

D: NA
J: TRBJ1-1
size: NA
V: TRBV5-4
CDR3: CASSPPGLNTEAFF
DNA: TGTGCCAGCAGCCCCCCGGGACTTAACACTGAAGCTTTCTTT

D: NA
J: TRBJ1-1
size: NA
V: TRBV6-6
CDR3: CASSYSAGAFTEAFF
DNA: TGTGCCAGCAGTTACTCGGCAGGGGCGTTTACTGAAGCTTTCTTT

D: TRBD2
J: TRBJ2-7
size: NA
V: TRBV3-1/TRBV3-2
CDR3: CASSPGGAPYEQYF
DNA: TGTGCCAGCAGCCCCGGGGGGGCCCCCTACGAGCAGTACTTC

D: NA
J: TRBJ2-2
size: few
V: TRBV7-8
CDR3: CASARGELFF
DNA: TGTGCCAGCGCCAGGGGGGAGCTGTTTTTT

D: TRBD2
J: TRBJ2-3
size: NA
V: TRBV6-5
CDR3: CASSSPSGSTDTQYF
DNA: TGTGCCAGCAGTTCTCCTAGCGGATCCACAGATACGCAGTATTTT

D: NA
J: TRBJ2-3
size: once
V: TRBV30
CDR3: CAWSVREVTTDTQYF
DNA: TGTGCCTGGAGTGTACGCGAGGTAACCACAGATACGCAGTATTTT

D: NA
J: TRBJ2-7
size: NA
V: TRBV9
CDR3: CASSVDVRDSYEQYF
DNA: TGTGCCAGCAGCGTAGATGTCAGGGACTCCTACGAGCAGTACTTC

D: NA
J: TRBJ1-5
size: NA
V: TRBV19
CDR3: CASSNYRVDQPQHF
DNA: TGTGCTAGTAGTAATTACAGGGTAGATCAGCCCCAGCATTTT

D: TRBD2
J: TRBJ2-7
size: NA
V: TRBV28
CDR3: CASTKGTSGYEQYF
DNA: TGTGCCAGCACCAAAGGGACTAGCGGATACGAGCAGTACTTC

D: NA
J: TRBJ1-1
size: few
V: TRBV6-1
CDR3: CASSEWPGNTEAFF
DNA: TGTGCCAGCAGTGAATGGCCAGGGAACACTGAAGCTTTCTTT

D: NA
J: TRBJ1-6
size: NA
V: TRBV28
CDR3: CASSLIPGQLNSPLHF
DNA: TGTGCCAGCAGTTTAATCCCCGGACAGCTTAATTCACCCCTCCACTTT

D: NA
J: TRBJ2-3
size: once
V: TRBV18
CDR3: CASSLTTAVSTDTQYF
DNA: TGTGCCAGCTCGCTCACTACCGCGGTGAGCACAGATACGCAGTATTTT

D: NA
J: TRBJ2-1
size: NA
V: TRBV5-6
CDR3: CASITIGLKGPSYNEQFF
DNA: TGTGCCAGCATCACCATCGGACTGAAGGGTCCCTCCTACAATGAGCAGTTCTTC

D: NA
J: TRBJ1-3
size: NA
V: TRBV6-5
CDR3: CASRKTASGNTIYF
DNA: TGTGCCAGCAGGAAGACAGCCTCTGGAAACACCATATATTTT

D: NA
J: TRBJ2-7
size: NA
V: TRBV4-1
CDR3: CASSQGHSSSYEQYF
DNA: TGCGCCAGCAGCCAGGGGCATTCGAGCTCCTACGAGCAGTACTTC

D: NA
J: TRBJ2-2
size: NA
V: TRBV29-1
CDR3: CSGTGHPNTGELFF
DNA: TGCAGCGGGACGGGACATCCGAACACCGGGGAGCTGTTTTTT

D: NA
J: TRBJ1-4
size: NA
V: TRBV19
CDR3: CASNLQGSPEKLFF
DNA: TGTGCCAGTAACCTACAGGGAAGCCCTGAAAAACTGTTTTTT

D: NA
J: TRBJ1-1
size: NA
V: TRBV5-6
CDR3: CASSPGLRQTNTEAFF
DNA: TGTGCCAGCAGCCCTGGGTTGCGGCAGACGAACACTGAAGCTTTCTTT

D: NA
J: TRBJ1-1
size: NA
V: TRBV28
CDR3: CASSFRGYPEAFF
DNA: TGTGCCAGCAGTTTCAGGGGATATCCTGAAGCTTTCTTT

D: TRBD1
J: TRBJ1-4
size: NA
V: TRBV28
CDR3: CASSPSGTGLSNEKLFF
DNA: TGTGCCAGCAGTCCCTCCGGGACAGGGCTGTCTAATGAAAAACTGTTTTTT

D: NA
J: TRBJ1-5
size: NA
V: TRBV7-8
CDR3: CASSFSGNQPQHF
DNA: TGTGCCAGCAGCTTTTCGGGGAATCAGCCCCAGCATTTT

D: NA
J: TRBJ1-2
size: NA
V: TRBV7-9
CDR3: CASSLVAGENGYTF
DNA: TGTGCCAGCAGCTTAGTGGCAGGGGAGAATGGCTACACCTTC